A single sample is the source of the 28 T cell receptor beta chains below, sequenced in a study of blood T cells in healthy people across ages. Primers used in a second PCR of roughly 6 to 11 cycles were a sample-barcoded 5' primer and a J-beta primer mix. In TCRdb, the 5' RACE reads were re-called with MiXCR into one record per CDR3 protein. Here the sample spans around 800,000 distinct CDR3 sequences, about 62% being singletons. The sequenced sample consisted of blood. The receptors shown here come from a young man in good health.

This clonotype occurred a few times. V gene TRBV20-1 combines with J gene TRBJ1-6; TRBD1 matches 7 bases. CDR1 is DFQATT and CDR2 is SNEGSKA in the germline V gene (reference sequence). The trim removed 0 bases at V and 5 bases at J, leaving 4 bases unmatched. The length of the CDR3 is 15 residues. CDR3 in amino acids: CSARDLGQNNSPLHF. The CDR3 bases are TGCAGTGCTAGAGATCTGGGACAGAATAATTCACCCCTCCACTTT.

This chain links TRBV25-1 with TRBJ1-2, with a possible D match to TRBD1 (5 bases). Germline V gene data show CDR1 as MGHDK and CDR2 as SYGVNS. CDR3 length equals 14 residues. Trimming took 4 bases from V and 6 from J, leaving 15 bases between them. The CDR3 is CASSGDLRINGYTF. Here the CDR3 DNA reads TGTGCCAGCAGTGGGGACCTCCGGATCAATGGCTACACCTTC.

J is TRBJ2-3 and V is TRBV20-1; TRBD2 agrees at 11 bases. Germline trimming cut 3 bases from V and 0 bases from J; bases unmatched to any gene: 8. Germline CDR1 reads DFQATT; CDR2 reads SNEGSKA (reference sequence). This CDR3 has 17 residues. The CDR3 loop is CSASEGVAGGSTDTQYF. The CDR3 DNA follows: TGCAGTGCTAGCGAGGGGGTAGCGGGGGGGAGCACAGATACGCAGTATTTT.

This clonotype came up a few times. J is TRBJ2-1 and V is TRBV29-1, with TRBD2 matching over 9 bases. Germline-derived CDR1 and CDR2 are SQVTM and ANQGSEA. CDR3 length: 12 residues. V was clipped by 3 bases and J by 10 bases; unmatched bases: 4. As DNA, the CDR3 is TGCAGCGTTGAGCGGGGGGGAAAGGAGCAGTTCTTC. Protein: CSVERGGKEQFF.

The chain employs TRBV2 and TRBJ2-1, with 10 bases that match TRBD2. The V and J ends lost 5 bases and 4 bases, in that order; junction bases with no gene match: 5. The germline V gene has CDR1 SNHLY and CDR2 FYNNEI. The CDR3 length is 15 residues. This CDR3 reads CASSPKRGGYNEQFF. The CDR3 coding sequence is TGTGCCAGCAGTCCAAAGCGGGGGGGATACAATGAGCAGTTCTTC.

The chain links TRBV6-2 or TRBV6-3 to TRBJ1-2; a weak D match, TRBD1 (6 bases). V was clipped by 8 bases and J by 6 bases, with 19 bases between them. The germline gives CDR1 MNHEY, CDR2 SVGEGT. The CDR3 sequence is 14 residues long. CDR3 amino acids: CASARGSAGDGYTF. CDR3 sequence (DNA): TGTGCCAGCGCCAGGGGCTCGGCAGGGGATGGCTACACCTTC.

The V call is TRBV7-3, the J call TRBJ2-1, with D possibly TRBD1 on 6 matching bases. The CDR3 is 14 amino acids. The germline CDR1 and CDR2 sequences are SGHTA and FQGTGA. V lost 5 bases and J lost 10, with 18 bases in between. CDR3 DNA sequence: TGTGCCAGCAGCCCTGGAAGGGGGTCCTACGAGCAGTTCTTC. It yields the protein CASSPGRGSYEQFF.

This clonotype was counted a few times. The rearrangement links TRBV5-4 to TRBJ1-2, with D perhaps TRBD1 (5 bases). The V and J ends lost 4 bases and 6 bases respectively, with 25 bases between them. Germline V gene sequence: CDR1 SGHNT, CDR2 YYREEE (reference sequence). This CDR3 comprises 17 residues. CDR3: CASSKPLGGLGADGYTF. The CDR3 DNA reads TGTGCCAGCAGCAAACCCCTCGGGGGACTGGGCGCGGATGGCTACACCTTC.

J is TRBJ2-3 and V is TRBV3-1, with 8 bases that match TRBD2. Germline CDR1 reads LGHDT; CDR2 reads YNNKEL (reference sequence). The CDR3 has 15 amino acids. V shed 2 bases and J 1 base; nucleotides not matched to a gene: 2. CDR3 sequence: CASSQFSGGTDTQYF. The CDR3 DNA is TGTGCCAGCAGCCAATTTAGCGGGGGCACAGATACGCAGTATTTT.

The V gene is TRBV9, the J gene TRBJ2-3, with D tentatively TRBD2 (5 bases). Germline V gives CDR1 SGDLS, CDR2 YYNGEE. The ends were cut back, 0 bases at V and 6 bases at J, with 8 bases in the middle. The CDR3 extends over 13 amino acids. As DNA, the CDR3 is TGTGCCAGCAGCGTAGACTCGGGGGATACGCAGTATTTT. Protein sequence: CASSVDSGDTQYF.

This clonotype was detected a few times. The CDR3 is CSVDDTVGNEQFF. Here the CDR3 DNA reads TGCAGCGTTGACGACACCGTGGGCAATGAGCAGTTCTTC. The V call is TRBV29-1, the J call TRBJ2-1; no reliable D call. The germline V gene has CDR1 SQVTM and CDR2 ANQGSEA. V was shortened by 3 bases and J by 6 bases, with 12 bases between the two germline ends. This CDR3 is built from 13 residues.

This chain links TRBV7-9 with TRBJ2-7, with a possible D match to TRBD1 (6 bases). CDR1 is SEHNR and CDR2 is FQNEAQ in the germline V gene (reference sequence). V was trimmed by 8 bases and J by 0 bases, leaving 14 bases between them. This CDR3 comprises 14 residues. The CDR3 reads CASEGTTSSYEQYF. The CDR3 DNA sequence: TGTGCCAGCGAGGGGACAACTAGCTCCTACGAGCAGTACTTC.

The chain recombines TRBV9 with TRBJ1-5; D might be TRBD1 (5 bases). The CDR3 spans 15 residues. V lost 0 bases and J lost 4, with 11 bases in between. Looked up from germline, CDR1 is SGDLS and CDR2 is YYNGEE. Here the CDR3 reads CASSVDQGGNQPQHF. As DNA, the CDR3 is TGTGCCAGCAGCGTAGATCAGGGAGGGAATCAGCCCCAGCATTTT.

This clonotype appeared a few times. The gene calls are TRBV24-1 and TRBJ2-3; D is ambiguous. The CDR3 runs to 14 residues. The germline V gene has CDR1 KGHDR and CDR2 SFDVKD. V was clipped by 6 bases and J by 4 bases, with 13 bases between them. The CDR3 DNA is TGTGCCACCAGTCCCACCAGAAACGCAGATACGCAGTATTTT. This encodes CATSPTRNADTQYF.

The chain employs TRBV12-3 or TRBV12-4 and TRBJ2-5; the match to TRBD1 covers 10 bases. J lost 13 bases, V lost 5 bases, and 4 bases had no gene match. This CDR3 contains 11 residues. CDR3 amino acids: CASSDRGRMYF. The CDR3 DNA is TGTGCCAGCAGTGACAGGGGGCGCATGTACTTC.

In this sample, this clonotype turned up a few times. The V call is TRBV27, the J call TRBJ2-5; D is perhaps TRBD1 or TRBD2 (5 bases each). V lost 3 bases, J lost 7 bases, and 6 bases lay in between. CDR3 length: 11 amino acids. The V gene's germline CDR1 is MNHEY and CDR2 SMNVEV (reference sequence). CDR3 sequence (DNA): TGTGCCAGCAGTTTGGGGGTGACCCAGTACTTC. It encodes CASSLGVTQYF.

The rearrangement links TRBV7-2 to TRBJ2-1, with 10 bases that match TRBD1. J gave up 4 bases and V 6 bases, and 6 bases lay outside the gene matches. This CDR3 region has 15 residues. CDR1 and CDR2 from the germline V gene are SGHTA and FQGNSA. The chain's CDR3 is CASSEWTGGYNEQFF. The CDR3 DNA reads as TGTGCCAGCAGTGAGTGGACAGGGGGTTACAATGAGCAGTTCTTC.

The chain joins TRBV29-1 to TRBJ2-7; D uncertain. Germline V gene sequence: CDR1 SQVTM, CDR2 ANQGSEA. The CDR3 loop spans 12 amino acids. V was shortened by 6 bases and J by 5 bases, with 14 bases between the two germline ends. The CDR3 DNA is TGCAGCGTCTACGGAGCGTCGGACGAGCAGTACTTC. Protein sequence: CSVYGASDEQYF.

This chain joins TRBV4-3 and TRBJ1-6, with D possibly matching TRBD1 (6 bases). From germline, CDR1 is LGHNA and CDR2 YSLEER. The CDR3 has 13 amino acids. Trimming shortened V by 4 bases and J by 15 bases, and 16 bases separated the two germline ends. As DNA, the CDR3 is TGCGCCAGCAGCCGGATTGGAAGGGGGAACCTCCACTTT. This sequence encodes CASSRIGRGNLHF.

The chain combines TRBV20-1 with TRBJ2-7, with 7 positions matching TRBD2. Germline CDR1 is DFQATT and CDR2 is SNEGSKA (reference sequence). V was pared by 2 bases and J by 3 bases, with 10 bases of the junction left unmatched. This CDR3 region has 15 residues. The CDR3 sequence: CSARMSGTTFYEQYF. CDR3 DNA: TGCAGTGCTAGAATGTCTGGGACTACTTTCTACGAGCAGTACTTC.

V is TRBV29-1 and J is TRBJ2-4, with TRBD1 as a possible D gene (6 bases). Near its end, the DNA agrees better with TRBJ2-5, so the J call may be wrong. The CDR3 runs 15 residues. Per the germline V gene, CDR1 is SQVTM and CDR2 is ANQGSEA. The CDR3 DNA is TGCAGCGCTCAAACAGGGTCTGGCTCTAGGGAGACCCAGTACTTC. It yields the protein CSAQTGSGSRETQYF.

V is TRBV5-6 and J is TRBJ2-1; TRBD2 matches at 9 bases. Germline assignment: CDR1 SGHDT and CDR2 YYEEEE. CDR3 length equals 14 residues. J lost 8 bases, V lost 2 bases, and 5 bases had no gene match. CDR3 coding DNA: TGTGCCAGCAGCTTTGGCGGGGGGGCCCATGAGCAGTTCTTC. Translated, it gives CASSFGGGAHEQFF. Based on the CDR3 plus reference TRBV5-6 and TRBJ2-1, the full variable domain is DAGVTQSPTHLIKTRGQQVTLRCSPKSGHDTVSWYQQALGQGPQFIFQYYEEEERQRGNFPDRFSGHQFPNYSSELNVNALLLGDSALYLCASSFGGGAHEQFFGPGTRLTVL.

This chain connects TRBV7-9 to TRBJ2-5; D ambiguous. This CDR3 is built from 15 residues. V was trimmed by 5 bases and J by 11 bases, leaving 24 bases between them. Germline V lookup: CDR1 SEHNR, CDR2 FQNEAQ (reference sequence). CDR3 DNA sequence: TGTGCCAGCAGCGTCCCGGGTCCCGCGTTCTTGGAGCAGTACTTC. It specifies CASSVPGPAFLEQYF.

The chain has TRBV29-1 and TRBJ2-1; tentative D call: TRBD1 (6 bases). Germline values: CDR1 SQVTM, CDR2 ANQGSEA. V dropped 6 bases and J dropped 2 bases, with 11 bases sitting between them. The CDR3 extends over 13 amino acids. CDR3 protein: CSVATGPYNEQFF. The DNA of the CDR3 is TGCAGCGTCGCCACAGGGCCCTACAATGAGCAGTTCTTC.

The chain combines TRBV6-5 with TRBJ2-7; 11 bases are shared with TRBD1. The CDR3 covers 15 residues. Trimming removed 4 bases from V and 3 bases from J; junction bases left unmatched: 5. Germline assignment: CDR1 MNHEY and CDR2 SVGAGI. CDR3: CASSSRDRGFYEQYF. CDR3 nucleotides: TGTGCCAGCAGTTCCCGGGACAGGGGGTTCTACGAGCAGTACTTC.

There are a few counts of this clonotype. The J gene is TRBJ2-5, the V gene TRBV7-2; 9 nucleotides align to TRBD1. Germline lookup yields CDR1 SGHTA and CDR2 FQGNSA. The CDR3 has 15 residues. V was pared by 5 bases and J by 5 bases, with 9 bases of the junction left unmatched. The CDR3 spells CASSERDREVETQYF. The CDR3 coding sequence is TGTGCCAGCAGCGAGCGGGACAGGGAGGTTGAGACCCAGTACTTC.

The chain combines TRBV7-9 with TRBJ1-4, with 7 bases lining up with TRBD1. The CDR3 is made up of 12 amino acids. CDR1 SEHNR and CDR2 FQNEAQ come from the germline V gene (reference sequence). V dropped 5 bases and J dropped 14; count of bases not matched to a gene: 8. CDR3 loop: CASSPDRAKLFF. In nucleotides, the CDR3 is TGTGCCAGCAGCCCCGACAGGGCGAAGCTGTTTTTT. Based on the CDR3 plus reference TRBV7-9 and TRBJ1-4, the full variable domain is DTGVSQNPRHKITKRGQNVTFRCDPISEHNRLYWYRQTLGQGPEFLTYFQNEAQLEKSRLLSDRFSAERPKGSFSTLEIQRTEQGDSAMYLCASSPDRAKLFFGSGTQLSVL.

This clonotype was seen a few times. The chain carries TRBV7-9 and TRBJ2-6; TRBD1 or TRBD2 may be the D gene (7 bases each). Trimming left V 5 bases short and J 9 bases short, with 14 bases between. CDR1 and CDR2 (germline): SEHNR, FQNEAQ (reference sequence). The CDR3 covers 14 residues. The CDR3 DNA is TGTGCCAGCAGCGGGGGGGACAGCTACAACGTCCTGACTTTC. Translating it yields CASSGGDSYNVLTF. The full variable domain, with the rest looked up from reference TRBV7-9 and TRBJ2-6, is DTGVSQNPRHKITKRGQNVTFRCDPISEHNRLYWYRQTLGQGPEFLTYFQNEAQLEKSRLLSDRFSAERPKGSFSTLEIQRTEQGDSAMYLCASSGGDSYNVLTFGAGSRLTVL.